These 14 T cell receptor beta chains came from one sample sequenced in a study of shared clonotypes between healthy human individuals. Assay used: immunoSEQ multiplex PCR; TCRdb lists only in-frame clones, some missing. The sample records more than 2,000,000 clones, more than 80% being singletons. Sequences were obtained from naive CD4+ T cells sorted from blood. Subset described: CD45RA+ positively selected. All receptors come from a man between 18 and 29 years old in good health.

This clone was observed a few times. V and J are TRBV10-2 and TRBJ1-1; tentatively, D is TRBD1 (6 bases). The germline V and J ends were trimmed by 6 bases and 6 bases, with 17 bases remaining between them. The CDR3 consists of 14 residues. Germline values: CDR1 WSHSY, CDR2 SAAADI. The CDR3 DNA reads TGCGCCAGCAGCGGGACACCTCACGTCGCTGAAGCTTTCTTT. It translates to CASSGTPHVAEAFF.

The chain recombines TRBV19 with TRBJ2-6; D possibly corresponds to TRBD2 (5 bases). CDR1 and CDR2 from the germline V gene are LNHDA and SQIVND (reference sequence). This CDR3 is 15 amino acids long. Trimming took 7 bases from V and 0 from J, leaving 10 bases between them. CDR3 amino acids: CASKEGYSGANVLTF. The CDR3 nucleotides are TGTGCCAGTAAAGAGGGATACTCTGGGGCCAACGTCCTGACTTTC.

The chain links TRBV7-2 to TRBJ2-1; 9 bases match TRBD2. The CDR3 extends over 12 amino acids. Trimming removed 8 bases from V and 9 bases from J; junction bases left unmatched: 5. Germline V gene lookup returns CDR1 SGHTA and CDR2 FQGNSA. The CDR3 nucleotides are TGTGCCAGCGAGGCTAGCGGGATTGAGCAGTTCTTC. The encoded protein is CASEASGIEQFF.

CDR3 nucleotides: TGCGCCAGCAGCTCGGGGATGACCTCTGGAAACACCATATATTTT. Amino acid sequence: CASSSGMTSGNTIYF. The chain couples TRBV5-1 to TRBJ1-3; D is unresolved. In germline, CDR1 is SGHRS, CDR2 YFSETQ. There are 15 residues in the CDR3. V was cut by 3 bases and J by 0 bases, with 10 bases left in between.

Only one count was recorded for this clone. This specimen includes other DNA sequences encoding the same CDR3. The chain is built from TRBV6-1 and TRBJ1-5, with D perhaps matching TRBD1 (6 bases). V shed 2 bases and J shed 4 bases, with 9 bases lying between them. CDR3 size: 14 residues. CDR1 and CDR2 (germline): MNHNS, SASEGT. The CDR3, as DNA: TGTGCCAGCAGTGAACAAGGGGGGAATCAGCCCCAGCATTTT. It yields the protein CASSEQGGNQPQHF.

The DNA of the CDR3 is TGTGCCAGCAGTGCCACACCGGGACAGGTCTACGAGCAGTACTTC. It yields the protein CASSATPGQVYEQYF. The rearrangement joins TRBV6-1 to TRBJ2-7; TRBD1 agrees at 8 bases. The CDR3 consists of 15 residues. Germline loops: CDR1 MNHNS, CDR2 SASEGT. The trim removed 4 bases at V and 3 bases at J, leaving 8 bases unmatched.

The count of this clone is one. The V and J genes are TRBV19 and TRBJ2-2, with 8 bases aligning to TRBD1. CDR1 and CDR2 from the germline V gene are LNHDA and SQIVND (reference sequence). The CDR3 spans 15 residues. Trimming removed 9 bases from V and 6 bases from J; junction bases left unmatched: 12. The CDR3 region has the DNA TGTGCCAGCGGACAGGGTGGCTCCGGCTCCGGGGAGCTGTTTTTT. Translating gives CASGQGGSGSGELFF.

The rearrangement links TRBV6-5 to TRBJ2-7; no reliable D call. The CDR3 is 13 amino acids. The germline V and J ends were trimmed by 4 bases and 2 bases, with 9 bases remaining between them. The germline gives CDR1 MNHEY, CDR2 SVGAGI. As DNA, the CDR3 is TGTGCCAGCAGTTCCCCACCCCCCTACGAGCAGTACTTC. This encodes CASSSPPPYEQYF.

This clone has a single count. The CDR3 loop reads CASIGEGRGGENTEAFF. The CDR3 nucleotides are TGCGCCAGCATAGGTGAGGGGAGGGGGGGAGAAAACACTGAAGCTTTCTTT. The chain carries TRBV10-1 and TRBJ1-1, with a weak D call TRBD1 (6 bases). Germline V gene sequence: CDR1 WNHNN, CDR2 SYGVQD (reference sequence). The CDR3 spans 17 residues. V was shortened by 7 bases and J by 2 bases, with 23 bases between the two germline ends.

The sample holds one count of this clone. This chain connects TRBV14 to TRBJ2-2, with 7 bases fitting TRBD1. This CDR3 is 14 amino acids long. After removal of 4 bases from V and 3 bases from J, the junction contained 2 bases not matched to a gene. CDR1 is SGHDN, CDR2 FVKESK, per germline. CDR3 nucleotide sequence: TGTGCCAGCAGCCCAGGGGGAGACACCGGGGAGCTGTTTTTT. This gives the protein CASSPGGDTGELFF.

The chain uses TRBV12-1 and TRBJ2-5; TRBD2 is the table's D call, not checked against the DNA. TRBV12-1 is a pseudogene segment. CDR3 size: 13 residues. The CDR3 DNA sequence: TGTCCCAATCCCGGCGGGGCACAAGAGACCCAGTACTTC. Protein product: CPNPGGAQETQYF.

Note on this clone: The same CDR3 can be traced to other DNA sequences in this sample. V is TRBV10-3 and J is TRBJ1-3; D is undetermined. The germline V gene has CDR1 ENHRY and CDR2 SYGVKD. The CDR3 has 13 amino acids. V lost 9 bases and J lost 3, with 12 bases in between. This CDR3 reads CAISETSGNTIYF. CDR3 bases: TGTGCCATTTCTGAGACAAGTGGAAACACCATATATTTT.

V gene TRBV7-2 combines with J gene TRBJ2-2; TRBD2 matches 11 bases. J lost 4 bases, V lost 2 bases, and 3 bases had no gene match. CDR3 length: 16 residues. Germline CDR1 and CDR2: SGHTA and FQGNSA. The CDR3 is CASSLLGLAATGELFF. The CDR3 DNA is TGTGCCAGCAGCTTATTGGGACTAGCGGCCACCGGGGAGCTGTTTTTT.

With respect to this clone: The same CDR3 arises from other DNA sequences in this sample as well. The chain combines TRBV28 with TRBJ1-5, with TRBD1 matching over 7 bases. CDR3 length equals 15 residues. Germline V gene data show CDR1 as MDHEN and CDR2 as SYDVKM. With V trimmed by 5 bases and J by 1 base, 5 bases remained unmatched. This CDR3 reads CASSPDRYSNQPQHF. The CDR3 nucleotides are TGTGCCAGCAGTCCGGACAGGTACAGCAATCAGCCCCAGCATTTT.